This T cell receptor (beta chain) came from a study of T cell repertoires in cytomegalovirus infection. Turning to the study itself: Peptides in the study included HLA-C-restricted and HLA-B-restricted CMV epitopes.

Points from the study as a whole: Across the ex vivo response, the dominant clonotypes were HLA-C-restricted CMV-specific TCR beta clonotypes.

In regard to this clonotype: The target antigen is unknown.

The CDR3 sequence is 19 residues long. Per the germline V gene, CDR1 is SEHNR and CDR2 is FQNEAQ (reference sequence). Deletions cut 6 bases from V and 2 bases from J, with 29 bases between. TCRdb reanalysed the reads using MiXCR and keeps one entry per CDR3 protein. This table holds approximately 990,000 distinct CDR3 sequences, approximately 30% found once. Sequencing was performed on cultured CD8+ T cells from PBMCs, taken from culture after CMV antigen stimulation. The sequence was collected from a human donor in good health (CMV status not recorded). Some clones in this sample may be carry-over from other donors' samples. The rearrangement uses TRBV7-9 and TRBJ2-7; D is perhaps TRBD1 (6 bases). CDR3 sequence: CASSLRSGVRGYTAYEQYF. DNA for the CDR3: TGTGCCAGCAGTTTAAGAAGTGGCGTCAGGGGATATACGGCCTACGAGCAGTACTTC.